One and the same sample provided the 8 T cell receptor beta chains below, sequenced in a study of cytomegalovirus exposure and HLA in healthy donors. Primers for the PCR totalled 60 Vbeta and 13 Jbeta. Sequencing was performed with immunoSEQ multiplex PCR; in TCRdb, only in-frame clones are kept and a portion is missing. This table has about 62,000 clones, roughly 80% appearing once. Sequencing input: PBMCs. The source of these receptors is a woman aged 25 to 39 in good health and CMV-seronegative.

The chain links TRBV6-5 to TRBJ1-6, with TRBD1 identical over 8 bases. This CDR3 is 15 amino acids long. CDR1 is MNHEY, CDR2 SVGAGI, per germline. V shed 6 bases and J 7 bases; nucleotides not matched to a gene: 8. In DNA form, the CDR3 reads TGTGCCAGCAGACCACGGACAGGGCCGAATTCACCCCTCCACTTT. This translates into CASRPRTGPNSPLHF.

This chain links TRBV19 with TRBJ2-7; D is perhaps TRBD1 (7 bases). Trimming pared 5 bases from V and 1 base from J, leaving 15 bases between. The CDR3 is 15 amino acids. CDR1 LNHDA and CDR2 SQIVND come from the germline V gene (reference sequence). This chain's CDR3 is CASSAGQKKSYEQYF. The CDR3 coding sequence is TGTGCCAGTAGTGCGGGACAGAAGAAATCCTACGAGCAGTACTTC.

The V and J genes are TRBV5-1 and TRBJ1-4, with 7 positions matching TRBD1. V trimming: 4 bases; J trimming: 3 bases; junction bases outside the gene matches: 12. The germline CDR1 and CDR2 sequences are SGHRS and YFSETQ. The CDR3 consists of 17 residues. As DNA, the CDR3 is TGCGCCAGCAGCCGGAGGGTCTCACAGGGGCCTAATGAAAAACTGTTTTTT. Protein: CASSRRVSQGPNEKLFF.

J is TRBJ2-7 and V is TRBV6-5; D may be TRBD2 (6 bases). The CDR3 length is 14 residues. With 6 bases removed from V and 0 bases from J, the gap between germline ends came to 12 bases. CDR1 is MNHEY and CDR2 is SVGAGI in the germline V gene. The CDR3 DNA follows: TGTGCCAGCAGGGGACTCCTGAGCTCCTACGAGCAGTACTTC. Translated, it gives CASRGLLSSYEQYF.

The chain carries TRBV19 and TRBJ2-2, with TRBD1 matching over 7 bases. Germline lookup yields CDR1 LNHDA and CDR2 SQIVND (reference sequence). This CDR3 is 15 amino acids long. With 6 bases clipped from V and 3 bases from J, the junction kept 7 bases outside the gene matches. CDR3 bases: TGTGCCAGTAGAGGACAGGCATGGGACACCGGGGAGCTGTTTTTT. This sequence encodes CASRGQAWDTGELFF.

The chain couples TRBV20-1 to TRBJ2-1; unclear D gene. This CDR3 comprises 11 residues. V dropped 1 base and J dropped 8 bases, with 6 bases sitting between them. Germline V gene sequence: CDR1 DFQATT, CDR2 SNEGSKA (reference sequence). The CDR3: CSARGVYEQFF. As DNA, the CDR3 is TGCAGTGCTAGAGGCGTCTATGAGCAGTTCTTC.

The chain combines TRBV7-2 with TRBJ2-7, with D possibly TRBD2 on 5 matching bases. Germline lookup yields CDR1 SGHTA and CDR2 FQGNSA. Trimming left V 5 bases short and J 4 bases short, with 24 bases between. This CDR3 spans 17 amino acids. In DNA, the CDR3 is TGTGCCAGCAGCCCCCGGATTGGCTCGGGAACCGGTTACGAGCAGTACTTC. This codes for CASSPRIGSGTGYEQYF.

With regard to this clone: One junction end disagrees with the germline gene, perhaps due to a read error. The chain is built from TRBV6-5 and TRBJ1-3; the D gene is possibly TRBD1 (6 bases). The CDR3 has 16 amino acids. Germline CDR1 and CDR2: MNHEY and SVGAGI. The CDR3: CASSYTAGASGNAIYF. The CDR3 DNA sequence: TGTGCCAGCAGTTATACAGCAGGGGCCTCCGGAAACGCCATATATTTT.